The T cell receptor beta chain described here comes from a study of brain metastases from non-small cell lung cancer. Profiling relied on immunoSEQ multiplex PCR, and the TCRdb table lists in-frame clones only, not all of them. The table shows roughly 1,400 clones, with 75% to 95% occurring only once. Looked up from germline, CDR1 is MDHEN and CDR2 is SYDVKM. Trimming stripped 8 bases from V and 4 bases from J, with 17 bases between. The CDR3 covers 15 residues. The chain uses TRBV28 and TRBJ2-2; D not resolved. The clonotype comes from a donor at least 40 years old with non-small cell lung cancer. Input material: tumor-adjacent normal tissue. CDR3 sequence reads: CASQLARDPTGELFF. The CDR3 DNA reads as TGTGCCAGCCAGTTGGCCCGAGACCCCACCGGGGAGCTGTTTTTT.